This T cell receptor (beta chain) was recovered during a study of T cells in Graves' hyperthyroidism and ophthalmopathy (dated by TCRdb to the late 2010s). In terms of the full investigation: Peripheral blood was sampled at the time of initial diagnosis, prior to any treatment. The study also compared thyroid tissue and blood T-cell repertoires from about six Graves' hyperthyroidism patients. For training and testing, the 80 to 100 patients in the discovery cohort were randomly divided in a 7:3 ratio. Prospective prediction of ophthalmopathy was tested in an independent validation cohort consisting of 18 hyperthyroidism patients and 15 or so patients who later progressed to ophthalmopathy. To identify TCR V-J signatures that set the groups apart, the researchers used a discovery cohort of more than 95 patients, made up of some 41 with Graves' ophthalmopathy and some 55 with stable Graves' hyperthyroidism. Following sampling, methimazole starting at 30 mg daily was given to hyperthyroidism patients, and high-dose intravenous methylprednisolone was given to ophthalmopathy patients. The paper describes TCR Vbeta CDR3 sequencing of 140 or so peripheral blood samples, made up of 43 ophthalmopathy patients, roughly 75 hyperthyroidism patients and 17 progressor patients. Study-wide findings and limitations: A model built on a 13 V-J signature distinguished ophthalmopathy from stable hyperthyroidism, reaching 85% to 90% sensitivity and around 81% specificity in cross-validation and 80%/75% in testing. During validation, the model predicted progression to ophthalmopathy a median of around 6 months ahead of onset, with around 71% sensitivity and 72% to 85% specificity. Sample size was not statistically predetermined, and blinding of investigators to group allocation was not performed. Blood samples also contained most of the expanded thyroid clonotypes (frequency above 0.001), which suggests that blood repertoires may reflect thyroid immune responses.

Graves' hyperthyroidism was defined as stable when no progression to ophthalmopathy occurred over 18 months of follow-up. Hyperthyroidism patients were newly diagnosed, had a disease duration of under 2 months, and were aged 18 to 65 years. Patients with uncontrolled infections, other autoimmune diseases, pregnancy or lactation were excluded. Diagnoses were established on the basis of clinical symptoms, serum thyroxine and TRAb, thyroid ultrasound, and orbital computed tomography. Ficoll-Paque density gradient centrifugation was used to isolate PBMCs from 8 to 10 ml of fresh peripheral blood. Total RNA was extracted with Trizol reagent, and quality was checked on an Agilent 2100 Bioanalyzer. Including the terminal cysteine and phenylalanine, the CDR3 comprises 15 residues. Only the CDR3 part of the read is kept: 45 bases, read in frame from the first base. Trimming leaves V shorter by 3 bases and J shorter by 5 bases, with the junction holding 8 bases beyond the gene matches. CDR1 and CDR2, per the germline V gene (reference sequence), are GTSNPN and SVGIG.

The TCR beta CDR3 regions were amplified from the RNA transcripts. The first round of RT-PCR for the TCR CDR3 was performed with the HTBI primer set and the Qiagen OneStep RT-PCR kit. Libraries were constructed in a second round of multiplex PCR, after which size selection and purification were carried out. The libraries were sequenced on an Illumina HiSeq2000 using paired-end 100 bp reads. On the authors' methods: SOAPnuke was used to process the raw data, throwing out any read that contained adapters or uncalled bases, had a mean Phred below 15, or lacked an exact constant-primer or identifier match. COPE v1.2.5 was used to merge high-quality paired reads, and clonotypes were defined as unique nucleotide sequences. Clonotypes were aligned to IMGT TRBV, TRBD and TRBJ reference segments using MiTCR v1.1. The analysis included only V-J combinations with a frequency above 0.0001, which together covered 98% to 99.2% of the repertoires. A TCS score was defined as the ratio of F50 (clonal expansion) to E x V (chaos), with BLOSUM62-based TCRdist applied between CDR3 peptides within each V-J. Welch's t-statistics and random forest reduced around 510 V-J features to 13, which were used in a naive Bayes classifier (R e1071). TCRdb reprocessing: public reads trimmed at Q25 with fastp, clones called with MiXCR, in-frame beta chains kept. All rows with the same CDR3 protein become a single entry with the most common DNA and genes. The authors' filters were not applied to this entry. The sample contains about 400,000 distinct CDR3 sequences, 15% of them found a single time. Of the sample, 32% is held by the ten largest clones.

This clonotype was seen at least ten times. Its target antigen remains unknown. Base qualities were left out, and no much larger clone turns up one base away. The sequence came from a woman in her thirties with Graves' hyperthyroidism. The V and J segments used are TRBV30 and TRBJ1-5, with 9 bases in between that match TRBD1. The sample consisted of blood. This receptor has the CDR3 CAWRYRDRVDQPQHF. The bases are TGTGCCTGGAGGTACCGGGACAGGGTCGATCAGCCCCAGCATTTT. Extended through the reference TRBV30 and TRBJ1-5 proteins, this CDR3 yields the full variable domain: SQTIHQWPATLVQPVGSPLSLECTVEGTSNPNLYWYRQAAGRGLQLLFYSVGIGQISSEVPQNLSASRPQDRQFILSSKKLLLSDSGFYLCAWRYRDRVDQPQHFGDGTRLSIL.